Presented here are 12 T cell receptor beta chains from one specimen sequenced in a study of OX40 agonist ivuxolimab in advanced cancers. Profiling relied on immunoSEQ multiplex PCR, and the TCRdb table lists in-frame clones only, not all of them. The repertoire has tens of thousands of clones, 90% to 95% of them found once; the top ten carry roughly 12%. The sample here was CD4+ or CD8+ T cells sorted from blood, taken in a trial of the OX40 agonist ivuxolimab. Source of these receptors: an adult with an advanced solid tumor such as melanoma, head and neck, liver or kidney cancer.

This clone was seen a handful of times. This chain uses TRBV18 with TRBJ2-7; D is perhaps TRBD2 (6 bases). V gave up 6 bases and J gave up 6 bases, with 12 bases separating them. The CDR3 consists of 12 residues. Germline V gene data show CDR1 as KGHSH and CDR2 as LQKENI. The CDR3 nucleotides read TGTGCCAGCTCTGTATTGGGAGGCGAGCAGTACTTC. Protein product: CASSVLGGEQYF.

This sequence joins TRBV29-1 and TRBJ1-4; D perhaps matches TRBD1 (5 bases). The CDR3 runs 15 residues. The germline V gene has CDR1 SQVTM and CDR2 ANQGSEA. V was pared by 4 bases and J by 2 bases, with 14 bases between. In nucleotides, the CDR3 is TGCAGCGTTGGGGGCGCGGGGGGGACTAATGAAAAACTGTTTTTT. It codes for CSVGGAGGTNEKLFF. Together with reference TRBV29-1 and TRBJ1-4, the CDR3 gives the full variable domain: SAVISQKPSRDICQRGTSLTIQCQVDSQVTMMFWYRQQPGQSLTLIATANQGSEATYESGFVIDKFPISRPNLTFSTLTVSNMSPEDSSIYLCSVGGAGGTNEKLFFGSGTQLSVL.

This clone occurred once. This sequence joins TRBV5-1 and TRBJ2-7; TRBD2 might be the D (6 bases). The germline CDR1 and CDR2 sequences are SGHRS and YFSETQ. Trimming cost V 3 bases and J 0 bases, with 13 bases left between them. CDR3 length equals 15 residues. Here the CDR3 reads CASSYRRESSYEQYF. CDR3 DNA sequence: TGCGCCAGCAGCTATCGCCGGGAGAGCTCCTACGAGCAGTACTTC.

The chain joins TRBV6-4 to TRBJ2-1; D is perhaps TRBD1 (6 bases). The CDR3 has 13 amino acids. Germline CDR1 MRHNA, CDR2 SNTAGT. V was shortened by 3 bases and J by 9 bases, with 12 bases between the two germline ends. The CDR3 sequence is CASSEQGLGEQFF. DNA of the CDR3: TGTGCCAGCAGTGAGCAGGGGTTAGGTGAGCAGTTCTTC.

This rearrangement joins TRBV9 to TRBJ2-5; D gene uncertain. Germline assignment: CDR1 SGDLS and CDR2 YYNGEE. The CDR3 is 13 residues long. V was trimmed by 1 base and J by 7 bases, leaving 11 bases between them. The CDR3 here is CASSVSSRATQYF. In nucleotides, the CDR3 is TGTGCCAGCAGCGTATCCAGTAGGGCGACCCAGTACTTC.

The chain carries TRBV6-4 and TRBJ2-2; perhaps TRBD1 as D (5 bases). This CDR3 has 14 residues. Per germline, CDR1 MRHNA and CDR2 SNTAGT. V was clipped by 8 bases and J by 0 bases, with 10 bases between them. CDR3 bases: TGTGCCAGCCGGGCAGGGCCGAACACCGGGGAGCTGTTTTTT. This encodes CASRAGPNTGELFF.

The J gene is TRBJ2-3, the V gene TRBV7-9, with D perhaps matching TRBD1 or TRBD2 (6 bases each). V was cut by 3 bases and J by 2 bases, with 15 bases left in between. Looked up from germline, CDR1 is SEHNR and CDR2 is FQNEAQ (reference sequence). The CDR3 loop spans 16 amino acids. CDR3 sequence reads: CASSFWGAANTDTQYF. CDR3 sequence (DNA): TGTGCCAGCAGCTTCTGGGGGGCGGCTAACACAGATACGCAGTATTTT.

This clone came up a few times. The CDR3 nucleotides are TGTGCCAGCAGCACTTTAGCGGCCTACAATGAGCAGTTCTTC. Amino acids: CASSTLAAYNEQFF. The rearrangement joins TRBV7-9 to TRBJ2-1; D perhaps matches TRBD2 (6 bases). In germline, CDR1 is SEHNR, CDR2 FQNEAQ (reference sequence). V was clipped by 5 bases and J by 2 bases, with 10 bases between them. The CDR3 is 14 residues long. The variable domain in full, completed from reference TRBV7-9 and TRBJ2-1, reads DTGVSQNPRHKITKRGQNVTFRCDPISEHNRLYWYRQTLGQGPEFLTYFQNEAQLEKSRLLSDRFSAERPKGSFSTLEIQRTEQGDSAMYLCASSTLAAYNEQFFGPGTRLTVL.

J is TRBJ1-2 and V is TRBV5-6, with D unclear. CDR3 length equals 13 residues. The ends were cut back, 2 bases at V and 8 bases at J, with 13 bases in the middle. Germline CDR1 and CDR2: SGHDT and YYEEEE. CDR3 in DNA: TGTGCCAGCAGCTTAGCGCGGGAGGGAGGCTACACCTTC. Amino acid sequence: CASSLAREGGYTF.

The rearrangement uses TRBV5-6 and TRBJ2-5; TRBD2 might be the D (6 bases). CDR1 is SGHDT, CDR2 YYEEEE, per germline. This CDR3 contains 13 residues. Trimming took 0 bases from V and 5 from J, leaving 8 bases between them. CDR3 sequence reads: CASSLGLGETQYF. CDR3 DNA sequence: TGTGCCAGCAGCTTGGGACTAGGGGAGACCCAGTACTTC.

The rearrangement joins TRBV28 to TRBJ2-1, with 10 bases matching TRBD2. This CDR3 comprises 17 residues. CDR1 and CDR2 from the germline V gene are MDHEN and SYDVKM. J gave up 10 bases and V 0 bases, and 12 bases lay outside the gene matches. The CDR3 is CASSLWDLAGEENEQFF. The CDR3 DNA sequence: TGTGCCAGCAGTTTATGGGATCTAGCGGGGGAAGAGAACGAGCAGTTCTTC.

The CDR3 DNA follows: TGTGCCTCGAGGGGAGGGTACACTGAAGCTTTCTTT. The encoded protein is CASRGGYTEAFF. This chain connects TRBV6-1 to TRBJ1-1, with TRBD1 as a possible D gene (5 bases). Germline CDR1 reads MNHNS; CDR2 reads SASEGT. The ends were cut back, 11 bases at V and 3 bases at J, with 13 bases in the middle. The CDR3 covers 12 residues.